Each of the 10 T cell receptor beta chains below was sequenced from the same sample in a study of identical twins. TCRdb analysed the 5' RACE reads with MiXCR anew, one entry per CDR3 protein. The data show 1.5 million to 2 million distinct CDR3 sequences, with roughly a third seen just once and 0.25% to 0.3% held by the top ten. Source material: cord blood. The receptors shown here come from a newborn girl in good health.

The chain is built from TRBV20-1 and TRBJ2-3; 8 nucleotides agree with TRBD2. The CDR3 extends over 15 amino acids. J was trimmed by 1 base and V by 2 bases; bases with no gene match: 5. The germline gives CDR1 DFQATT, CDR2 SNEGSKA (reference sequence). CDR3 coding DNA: TGCAGTGCTAGAACGGGAGGGGGGGGCACAGATACGCAGTATTTT. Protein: CSARTGGGGTDTQYF.

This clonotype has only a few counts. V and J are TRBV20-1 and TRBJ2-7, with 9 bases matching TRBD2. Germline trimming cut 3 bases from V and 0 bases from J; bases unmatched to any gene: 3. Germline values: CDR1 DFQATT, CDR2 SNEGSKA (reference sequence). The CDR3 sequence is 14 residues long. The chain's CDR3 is CSARKRGDSYEQYF. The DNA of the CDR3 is TGCAGTGCTAGGAAGCGGGGGGACTCCTACGAGCAGTACTTC.

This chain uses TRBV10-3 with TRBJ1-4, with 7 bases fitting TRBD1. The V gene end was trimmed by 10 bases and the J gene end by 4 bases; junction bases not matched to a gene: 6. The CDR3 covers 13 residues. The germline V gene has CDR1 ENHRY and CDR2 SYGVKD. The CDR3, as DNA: TGTGCCACACAAACAGGGGTTAATGAAAAACTGTTTTTT. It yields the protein CATQTGVNEKLFF.

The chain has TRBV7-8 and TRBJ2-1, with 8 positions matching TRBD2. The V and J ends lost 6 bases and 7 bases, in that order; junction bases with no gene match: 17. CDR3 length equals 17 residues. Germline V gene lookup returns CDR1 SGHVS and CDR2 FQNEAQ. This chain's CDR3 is CASRVKSIQGLGNEQFF. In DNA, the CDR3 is TGTGCCAGCAGGGTCAAATCGATCCAGGGACTAGGAAATGAGCAGTTCTTC.

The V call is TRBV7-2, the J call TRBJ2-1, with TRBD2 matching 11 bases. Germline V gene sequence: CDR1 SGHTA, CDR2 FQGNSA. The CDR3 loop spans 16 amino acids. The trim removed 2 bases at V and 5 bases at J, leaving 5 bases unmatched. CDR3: CASSLYSSGGHNEQFF. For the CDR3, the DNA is TGTGCCAGCAGCTTATATTCTAGCGGGGGGCACAATGAGCAGTTCTTC.

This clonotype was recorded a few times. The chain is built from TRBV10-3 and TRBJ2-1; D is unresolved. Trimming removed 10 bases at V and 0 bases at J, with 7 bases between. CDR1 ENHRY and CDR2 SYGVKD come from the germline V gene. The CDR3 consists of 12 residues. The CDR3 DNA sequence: TGTGCCACCTATGACTCCTACAATGAGCAGTTCTTC. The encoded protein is CATYDSYNEQFF.

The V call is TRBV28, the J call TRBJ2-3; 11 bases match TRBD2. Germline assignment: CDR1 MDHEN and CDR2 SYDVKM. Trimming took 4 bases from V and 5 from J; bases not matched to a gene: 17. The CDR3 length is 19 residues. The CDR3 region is CASSSPTSGRLHGIDTQYF. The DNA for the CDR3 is TGTGCCAGCAGTTCCCCCACTAGCGGGAGATTACACGGGATAGATACGCAGTATTTT.

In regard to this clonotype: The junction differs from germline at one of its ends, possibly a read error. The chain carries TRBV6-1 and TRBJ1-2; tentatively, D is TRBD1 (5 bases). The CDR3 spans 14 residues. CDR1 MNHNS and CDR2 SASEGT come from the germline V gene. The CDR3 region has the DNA TGTGCCAGCAGTGCCTACCAGGGATTCTATGGCTACAACTTC. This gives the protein CASSAYQGFYGYNF.

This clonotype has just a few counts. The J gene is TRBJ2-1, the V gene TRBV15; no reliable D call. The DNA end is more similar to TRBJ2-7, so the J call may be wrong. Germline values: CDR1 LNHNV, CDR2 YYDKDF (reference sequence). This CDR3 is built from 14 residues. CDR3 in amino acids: CATSRSGSYNEQYF. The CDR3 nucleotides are TGTGCCACCAGCAGGTCGGGCTCCTACAATGAGCAGTACTTC.

The CDR3 sequence is CASSRREELFF. CDR3 sequence (DNA): TGTGCCAGCTCGAGGAGAGAAGAACTGTTTTTT. The V gene is TRBV12-3 or TRBV12-4, the J gene TRBJ1-4; D unclear. CDR3 size: 11 residues. The V end was cut by 8 bases, the J end by 12 bases, with 13 bases between.